This paragraph reports one TCR beta chain. Its antigen is as yet unknown. This entry belongs to a study of T cell responses to AZD1222 COVID-19 vaccine. Sequencing was performed with immunoSEQ multiplex PCR; in TCRdb, only in-frame clones are kept and a portion is missing. This sample yields some 150,000 clones, of which approximately 90% are seen a single time; approximately 1.5% belongs to the top ten. Study findings and constraints: Breadth and depth of Spike-specific TCRs rose after two AZD1222 doses. Donors were chiefly white British, with a greater number of females, and clonal diversity was perhaps underestimated. Scientists sampled the repertoires only once the peak T cell response had passed. Among vaccine-associated CD4 TCRs, coverage spanned spike, with dominance at 160-218 and 743-854.

CDR1 and CDR2 (germline): GTSNPN, SVGIG (reference sequence). V was clipped by 4 bases and J by 0 bases; unmatched bases: 2. The CDR3 runs 14 residues. This receptor was taken from an adult who received the AZD1222 COVID-19 vaccine. This specimen consisted of peripheral blood, obtained 28 days after the second AZD1222 dose. The chain combines TRBV30 with TRBJ2-1; 8 bases fit TRBD2. The CDR3 is CAWKGLDSYNEQFF. CDR3 DNA: TGTGCCTGGAAGGGACTAGACTCCTACAATGAGCAGTTCTTC.